The 19 T cell receptor beta chains below come from one sample, sequenced in a study of response to subunit inactivated influenza vaccine. TCRdb used MiXCR to reprocess the RT-PCR reads, holding one entry per CDR3 protein. Found here are approximately 700,000 distinct CDR3 sequences, more than 15% of them singletons; the top ten hold roughly 10%. Sample: PBMCs from blood, taken 11 to 12 days after vaccination. All receptors derive from a man aged 45-60 years who received an inactivated influenza vaccine.

This clonotype was counted between two and nine times. The chain joins TRBV9 to TRBJ1-1; weak D call: TRBD1 (6 bases). The CDR3 is made up of 16 amino acids. Looked up from germline, CDR1 is SGDLS and CDR2 is YYNGEE. Trimming pared 0 bases from V and 3 bases from J, leaving 15 bases between. CDR3 residues: CASSVGRGARDTEAFF. In nucleotides, the CDR3 is TGTGCCAGCAGCGTAGGTAGGGGGGCGCGAGACACTGAAGCTTTCTTT.

This clonotype was counted at least ten times. The V call is TRBV28, the J call TRBJ2-1; D not resolved. This CDR3 is built from 14 residues. V was clipped by 1 base and J by 3 bases, with 7 bases between them. Germline CDR1 reads MDHEN; CDR2 reads SYDVKM. CDR3 loop: CASSLSGIYNEQFF. The CDR3 bases are TGTGCCAGCAGTTTATCCGGCATCTACAATGAGCAGTTCTTC.

The J gene is TRBJ2-2, the V gene TRBV4-3, with D uncertain. Trimming took 4 bases from V and 2 from J, leaving 14 bases between them. The germline V gene has CDR1 LGHNA and CDR2 YSLEER. CDR3 length equals 16 residues. CDR3 DNA: TGCGCCAGCAGCCCCCGCCCAGAACAAAACACCGGGGAGCTGTTTTTT. Its translation: CASSPRPEQNTGELFF.

This clonotype has more than one count but fewer than ten. The chain employs TRBV14 and TRBJ1-3; no definite D call. There are 16 residues in the CDR3. Trimming pared 4 bases from V and 0 bases from J, leaving 13 bases between. In germline, CDR1 is SGHDN, CDR2 FVKESK. Here the CDR3 reads CASSPRNIPSGNTIYF. CDR3 sequence (DNA): TGTGCCAGCAGCCCACGAAATATCCCCTCTGGAAACACCATATATTTT.

The rearrangement links TRBV29-1 to TRBJ1-2; no definite D call. CDR3 length equals 13 residues. V was trimmed by 0 bases and J by 2 bases, leaving 7 bases between them. From germline, CDR1 is SQVTM and CDR2 ANQGSEA. The DNA of the CDR3 is TGCAGCGTTGAAGAAGATCAGAACTATGGCTACACCTTC. It is translated as CSVEEDQNYGYTF.

This rearrangement joins TRBV28 to TRBJ1-2, with 8 bases aligning to TRBD1. Trimming at V came to 2 bases and at J to 8 bases, leaving 16 bases not matched to a gene. From germline, CDR1 is MDHEN and CDR2 SYDVKM. The CDR3 length is 17 residues. CDR3 in DNA: TGTGCCAGCAGTTTACCCCCCTCGGAGCAGGGGGCGAAAGGCTACACCTTC. Encoded protein: CASSLPPSEQGAKGYTF.

This clonotype was counted only a few times. V is TRBV3-1 and J is TRBJ2-3; D unclear. V gave up 2 bases and J gave up 5 bases, with 8 bases separating them. Per the germline V gene, CDR1 is LGHDT and CDR2 is YNNKEL (reference sequence). This CDR3 is built from 13 residues. CDR3 amino acids: CASSQPTGDTQYF. In DNA, the CDR3 is TGTGCCAGCAGCCAACCAACTGGAGATACGCAGTATTTT.

The table lists this clonotype with a few counts. The V gene is TRBV28, the J gene TRBJ1-4; 11 bases are a match to TRBD1. Trimming cost V 7 bases and J 7 bases; bases outside gene matches: 17. The CDR3 sequence is 18 residues long. Per germline, CDR1 MDHEN and CDR2 SYDVKM. CDR3 sequence reads: CASNPDRGLVLGSEKLFF. The CDR3 DNA is TGTGCCAGCAATCCGGACAGGGGGCTGGTTTTGGGGAGTGAAAAACTGTTTTTT.

The CDR3, as DNA: TGCAGTGCTAGGAGAAATGAAGCTTTCTTT. Its protein product is CSARRNEAFF. The chain combines TRBV20-1 with TRBJ1-1; D is uncertain. The germline V gene encodes CDR1 DFQATT and CDR2 SNEGSKA (reference sequence). This CDR3 comprises 10 residues. Trimming removed 3 bases at V and 7 bases at J, with 6 bases between.

The table lists this clonotype with a count of one. The chain is built from TRBV7-2 and TRBJ1-1; no firm D call. The germline CDR1 and CDR2 sequences are SGHTA and FQGNSA. The CDR3 has 13 amino acids. The V gene lost 4 bases and the J gene lost 11 bases, with 17 bases spanning the gap. The CDR3 reads CASSYVYGGGAFF. The CDR3 coding sequence is TGTGCCAGCAGCTACGTGTACGGCGGTGGGGCTTTCTTT.

The gene calls are TRBV10-3 and TRBJ2-6; 8 bases match TRBD1. Germline CDR1 is ENHRY and CDR2 is SYGVKD. V shed 3 bases, J shed 3 bases, and the junction held 16 bases outside the gene matches. The CDR3 has 20 residues. The CDR3 coding sequence is TGTGCCATCAGTGACCCAAGCGTCTGGCAGGGGGCGAGTGGGGCCAACGTCCTGACTTTC. This sequence encodes CAISDPSVWQGASGANVLTF.

This clonotype was found a few times. The V call is TRBV12-3 or TRBV12-4, the J call TRBJ2-1; a possible D gene is TRBD1 (6 bases). This CDR3 contains 17 residues. V dropped 3 bases and J dropped 1 base, with 16 bases sitting between them. The CDR3 nucleotides read TGTGCCAGCAGTTTCAGGGGTCGAACACGTTCCTACAATGAGCAGTTCTTC. Its protein is CASSFRGRTRSYNEQFF.

The J gene is TRBJ2-3, the V gene TRBV12-3 or TRBV12-4; TRBD2 matches 12 bases. This CDR3 comprises 15 residues. The CDR3: CATGLAGGSIDTQYF. The CDR3 coding sequence is TGTGCTACGGGGCTAGCGGGGGGGAGTATAGATACGCAGTATTTT.

V gene TRBV12-3 or TRBV12-4 combines with J gene TRBJ1-6; D is unresolved. Trimming cost V 3 bases and J 9 bases, with 12 bases left between them. This CDR3 has 14 residues. The CDR3 spells CASSFEGAFSPLHF. Here the CDR3 DNA reads TGTGCCAGCAGTTTTGAGGGCGCTTTTTCACCCCTCCACTTT.

In this sample, this clonotype turned up a few times. The chain is built from TRBV27 and TRBJ2-1; 8 bases agree with TRBD2. The CDR3 sequence is 15 residues long. After removal of 6 bases from V and 5 bases from J, the junction contained 9 bases not matched to a gene. Germline CDR1 and CDR2: MNHEY and SMNVEV (reference sequence). The CDR3 here is CASRGTSGIHNEQFF. CDR3 nucleotide sequence: TGTGCCAGCAGGGGTACTAGCGGAATACACAATGAGCAGTTCTTC.

V gene TRBV29-1 combines with J gene TRBJ2-7; D is undetermined. The V end lost 6 bases, the J end lost 2 bases, and 17 bases lay between the germline ends. The CDR3 contains 14 residues. In germline, CDR1 is SQVTM, CDR2 ANQGSEA. The DNA of the CDR3 is TGCAGCGTCCAACAAGGATTATCGGCCTACGAGCAGTACTTC. Protein sequence: CSVQQGLSAYEQYF.

The V gene is TRBV6-1, the J gene TRBJ2-7, with D maybe TRBD1 (5 bases). The CDR3 is made up of 14 amino acids. V was cut by 1 base and J by 2 bases, with 9 bases left in between. Germline-derived CDR1 and CDR2 are MNHNS and SASEGT. DNA for the CDR3: TGTGCCAGCAGTGAAGATGGCAGGGCCTACGAGCAGTACTTC. This sequence encodes CASSEDGRAYEQYF.

This clonotype was seen repeatedly, ten times or more. This sequence joins TRBV2 and TRBJ2-5; D is unresolved. The germline CDR1 and CDR2 sequences are SNHLY and FYNNEI. Trimming removed 5 bases from V and 3 bases from J, with 7 bases in between. The CDR3 loop spans 12 amino acids. The CDR3 protein is CASSSGKETQYF. In DNA form, the CDR3 reads TGTGCCAGCAGTAGTGGGAAAGAGACCCAGTACTTC.

This sequence joins TRBV20-1 and TRBJ2-7; D ambiguous. Trimming cost V 0 bases and J 0 bases, with 15 bases left between them. From germline, CDR1 is DFQATT and CDR2 SNEGSKA (reference sequence). The CDR3 runs to 16 residues. The CDR3 here is CSARDLLPQFSYEQYF. The CDR3 DNA sequence: TGCAGTGCTAGAGATCTCTTACCGCAATTCTCCTACGAGCAGTACTTC.